A single sample gave rise to the 2 T cell receptor beta chains below, sequenced in a study of cytomegalovirus exposure and HLA in healthy donors. The PCR contained 60 Vbeta and 13 Jbeta primers. The method was immunoSEQ multiplex PCR; TCRdb's version includes in-frame clones alone and lacks a portion of them. The sample holds over 65,000 clones, roughly 78% seen once. The sample taken for sequencing was PBMCs. These receptors came from a man aged 40-49 years in good health and CMV-seronegative.

The V gene is TRBV2, the J gene TRBJ2-7, with TRBD2 as a possible D gene (6 bases). Germline loops: CDR1 SNHLY, CDR2 FYNNEI. The CDR3 is 13 amino acids. V lost 6 bases and J 3 bases, leaving 12 bases between the germline ends. The CDR3 loop is CASSTTGGYEQYF. In DNA, the CDR3 is TGTGCCAGCAGCACAACCGGGGGCTACGAGCAGTACTTC.

The chain recombines TRBV6-5 with TRBJ2-7; D unclear. V was trimmed by 4 bases and J by 7 bases, leaving 23 bases between them. This CDR3 has 16 amino acids. Germline loops: CDR1 MNHEY, CDR2 SVGAGI. The CDR3 spells CASSSVQLGFNGEQYF. CDR3 bases: TGTGCCAGCAGTTCCGTACAACTTGGGTTCAACGGGGAGCAGTACTTC.